The clone carrying this T cell receptor beta chain has only a few counts. Its antigen remains unknown. Germline loops: CDR1 SGHDT, CDR2 YYEEEE. CDR3 length: 15 amino acids. V lost 4 bases to trimming and J lost 5 bases, with 18 bases between them. The data belong to a study of T-cell memory formation after mild COVID-19. TCRdb ran MiXCR on the 5' RACE reads and lists one entry per CDR3 protein. Of more than 450,000 distinct CDR3 sequences detected, more than 15% appear once; the ten largest clones hold around 12%. Whole-study results and caveats: Clones from the second wave (peaking day 37) had unconfirmed SARS-CoV-2 specificity.

This sequence was found in an adult woman who had mild COVID-19 (a few samples of this study predate the infection). Cell type and time point are not known. Sequenced input: PBMCs or a T cell subset sorted from them (not recorded which). V is TRBV5-6 and J is TRBJ1-1, with D unresolved. CDR3 loop: CASSRSRGKRTEAFF. CDR3 sequence (DNA): TGTGCCAGCAGCCGTAGCCGAGGGAAACGTACTGAAGCTTTCTTT.